Sequencing of this TCR beta chain was carried out in a study of blood T cell repertoires in COVID-19. Repertoires were generated with immunoSEQ multiplex PCR, while TCRdb's copy carries only in-frame clones and drops some. The data contain about 210,000 clones, roughly 86% of them singletons. CDR3 length: 13 residues. Trimming removed 6 bases from V and 11 bases from J, with 16 bases in between. Per germline, CDR1 LGHDT and CDR2 YNNKEL (reference sequence). Assignment of participants to cohorts was predicated upon participant-reported clinical history. The sequencing input was PBMCs or T cells enriched from blood (not recorded which). The genes are TRBV3-1 (or the pseudogene TRBV3-2) and TRBJ1-4; weak D call: TRBD1 (5 bases). This TCR derives from a man in his forties with acute COVID-19. This CDR3 is CASSQWSGGKLFF. The CDR3 region has the DNA TGTGCCAGCAGTCAGTGGTCTGGGGGGAAACTGTTTTTT.